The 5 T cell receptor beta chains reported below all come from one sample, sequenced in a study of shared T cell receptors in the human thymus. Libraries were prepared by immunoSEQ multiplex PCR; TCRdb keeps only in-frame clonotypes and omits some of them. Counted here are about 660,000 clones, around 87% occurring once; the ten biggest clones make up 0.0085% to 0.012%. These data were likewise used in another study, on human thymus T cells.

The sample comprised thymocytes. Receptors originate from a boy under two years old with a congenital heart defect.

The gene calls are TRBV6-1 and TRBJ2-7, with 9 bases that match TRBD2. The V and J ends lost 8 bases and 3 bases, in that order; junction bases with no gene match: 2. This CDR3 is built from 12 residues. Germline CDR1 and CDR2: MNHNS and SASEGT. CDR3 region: CASGGRVYEQYF. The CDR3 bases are TGTGCCAGCGGCGGGAGGGTCTACGAGCAGTACTTC.

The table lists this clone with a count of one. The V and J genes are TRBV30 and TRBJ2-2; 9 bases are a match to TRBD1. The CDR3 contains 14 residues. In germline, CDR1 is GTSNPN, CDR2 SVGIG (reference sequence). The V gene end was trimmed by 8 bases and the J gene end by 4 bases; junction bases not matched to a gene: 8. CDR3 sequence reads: CAGPGQGATGELFF. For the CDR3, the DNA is TGTGCCGGTCCGGGACAGGGTGCCACCGGGGAGCTGTTTTTT.

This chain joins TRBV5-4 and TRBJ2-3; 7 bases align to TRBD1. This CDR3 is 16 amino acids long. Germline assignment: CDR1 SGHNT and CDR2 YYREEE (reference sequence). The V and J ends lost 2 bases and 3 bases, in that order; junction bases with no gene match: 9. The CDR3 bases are TGTGCCAGCAGCTTCGACAGGGATGATTGGACAGATACGCAGTATTTT. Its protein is CASSFDRDDWTDTQYF.

The CDR3 protein is CASSPPRTSGRGNEQFF. The DNA for the CDR3 is TGTGCCAGCAGCCCCCCCCGGACTAGCGGGAGGGGTAATGAGCAGTTCTTC. The V and J genes are TRBV5-6 and TRBJ2-1, with 15 positions matching TRBD2. The V gene end was trimmed by 4 bases and the J gene end by 7 bases; junction bases not matched to a gene: 9. Germline V gene data show CDR1 as SGHDT and CDR2 as YYEEEE. The CDR3 loop spans 17 amino acids.

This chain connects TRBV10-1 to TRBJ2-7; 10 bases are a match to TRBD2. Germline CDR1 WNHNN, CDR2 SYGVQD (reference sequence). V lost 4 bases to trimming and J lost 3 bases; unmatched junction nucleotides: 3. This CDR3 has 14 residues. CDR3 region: CASSASGSCYEQYF. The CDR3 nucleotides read TGCGCCAGCAGTGCTAGCGGGAGTTGCTACGAGCAGTACTTC.